Listed here are 9 T cell receptor beta chains from one sample, sequenced in a study of T cell responses to AZD1222 COVID-19 vaccine. The table came from immunoSEQ multiplex PCR; TCRdb's copy has only in-frame clones and leaves some out. Altogether 120,000 to 150,000 clones are present, 88% being singletons, with the ten largest covering about 3.1%. Specimen: peripheral blood, collected 28 days after the second AZD1222 dose. Every receptor here comes from an adult who received the AZD1222 COVID-19 vaccine.

The gene calls are TRBV18 and TRBJ2-7; 7 bases line up with TRBD1. The CDR3 spans 14 residues. Germline V gene lookup returns CDR1 KGHSH and CDR2 LQKENI. The ends lost 5 bases at V and 6 bases at J; junction bases unmatched: 10. Written as DNA, the CDR3 is TGTGCCAGCTCATCCGGGACAGTATTGCTCGAGCAGTACTTC. Its translation is CASSSGTVLLEQYF.

This clone was seen only a few times. The chain carries TRBV7-9 and TRBJ1-1; D unresolved. V dropped 6 bases and J dropped 6 bases, with 20 bases sitting between them. The CDR3 has 15 amino acids. CDR1 SEHNR and CDR2 FQNEAQ come from the germline V gene (reference sequence). The CDR3: CASRPPGKGGSEAFF. As DNA, the CDR3 is TGTGCCAGCAGGCCCCCGGGGAAGGGAGGATCTGAAGCTTTCTTT.

The chain carries TRBV12-3 or TRBV12-4 and TRBJ1-5; D remains unclear. The CDR3 is made up of 13 amino acids. The germline V and J ends were trimmed by 3 bases and 4 bases, with 7 bases remaining between them. CDR3 in DNA: TGTGCCAGCAGTTTGAGGGATAATCAGCCCCAGCATTTT. This sequence encodes CASSLRDNQPQHF.

This chain joins TRBV12-3 or TRBV12-4 and TRBJ1-5; D possibly corresponds to TRBD1 (6 bases). CDR3 size: 12 residues. V was shortened by 7 bases and J by 15 bases, with 19 bases between the two germline ends. CDR3 sequence reads: CASTEWGGELHF. CDR3 nucleotides: TGTGCCAGCACCGAGTGGGGGGGCGAGTTGCATTTT.

This sequence joins TRBV29-1 and TRBJ1-6; D not resolved. Germline CDR1 reads SQVTM; CDR2 reads ANQGSEA. Between the trimmed V and J ends, which lost 6 bases and 4 bases, there was a span of 10 bases. The CDR3 length is 13 residues. The CDR3: CSVQTTYNSPLHF. CDR3 sequence (DNA): TGCAGCGTCCAGACTACTTATAATTCACCCCTCCACTTT.

The V gene is TRBV30, the J gene TRBJ1-1; 8 bases align to TRBD1. Germline trimming cut 2 bases from V and 7 bases from J; bases unmatched to any gene: 3. Looked up from germline, CDR1 is GTSNPN and CDR2 is SVGIG (reference sequence). The CDR3 covers 12 residues. CDR3 amino acids: CAWSRQGIEAFF. The CDR3 region has the DNA TGTGCCTGGAGTCGACAGGGGATTGAAGCTTTCTTT. Full variable domain (outside the CDR3, taken from reference TRBV30 and TRBJ1-1): SQTIHQWPATLVQPVGSPLSLECTVEGTSNPNLYWYRQAAGRGLQLLFYSVGIGQISSEVPQNLSASRPQDRQFILSSKKLLLSDSGFYLCAWSRQGIEAFFGQGTRLTVV.

V is TRBV11-2 and J is TRBJ1-4, with D maybe TRBD1 (5 bases). Trimming removed 2 bases from V and 0 bases from J, with 13 bases in between. CDR1 is SGHAT, CDR2 FQNNGV, per germline. The CDR3 has 17 residues. For the CDR3, the DNA is TGTGCCAGCAGCTTACATCACCGACAGACAACTAATGAAAAACTGTTTTTT. Its protein product is CASSLHHRQTTNEKLFF.

The rearrangement uses TRBV9 and TRBJ2-2; 11 nucleotides match TRBD2. This CDR3 is 15 amino acids long. Trimming cost V 7 bases and J 4 bases; bases outside gene matches: 6. The V gene's germline CDR1 is SGDLS and CDR2 YYNGEE. The CDR3 spells CASQLAGAGTGELFF. CDR3 DNA: TGTGCCAGCCAACTAGCGGGGGCCGGCACCGGGGAGCTGTTTTTT.

The chain has TRBV19 and TRBJ1-6; TRBD1 matches at 7 bases. The V segment lost 5 bases and the J segment 6 bases; nucleotides outside the gene matches: 13. There are 17 residues in the CDR3. Germline CDR1 reads LNHDA; CDR2 reads SQIVND (reference sequence). DNA for the CDR3: TGTGCCAGTAGTCTGGGGACAGCTTTGGGGCTTAATTCACCCCTCCACTTT. Its translation is CASSLGTALGLNSPLHF. The full variable domain, in which reference TRBV19 and TRBJ1-6 provide the parts outside the CDR3, is DGGITQSPKYLFRKEGQNVTLSCEQNLNHDAMYWYRQDPGQGLRLIYYSQIVNDFQKGDIAEGYSVSREKKESFPLTVTSAQKNPTAFYLCASSLGTALGLNSPLHFGNGTRLTVT.